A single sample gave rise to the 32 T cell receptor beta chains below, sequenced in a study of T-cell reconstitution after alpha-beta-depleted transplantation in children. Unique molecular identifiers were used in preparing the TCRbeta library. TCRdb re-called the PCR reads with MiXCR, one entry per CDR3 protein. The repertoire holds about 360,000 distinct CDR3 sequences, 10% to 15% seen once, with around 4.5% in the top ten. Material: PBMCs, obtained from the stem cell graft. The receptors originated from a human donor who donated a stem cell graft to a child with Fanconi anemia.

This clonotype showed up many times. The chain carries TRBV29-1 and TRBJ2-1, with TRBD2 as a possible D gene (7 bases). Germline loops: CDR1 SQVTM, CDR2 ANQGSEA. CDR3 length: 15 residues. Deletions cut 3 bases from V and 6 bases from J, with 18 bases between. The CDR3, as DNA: TGCAGCGTTGATCAGTTGGGGGGGCCGGTCAATGAGCAGTTCTTC. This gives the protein CSVDQLGGPVNEQFF.

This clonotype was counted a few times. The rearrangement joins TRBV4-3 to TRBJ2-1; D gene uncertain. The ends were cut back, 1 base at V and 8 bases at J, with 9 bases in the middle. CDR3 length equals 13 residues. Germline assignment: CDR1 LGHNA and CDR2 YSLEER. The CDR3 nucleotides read TGCGCCAGCAGCCAAGGAAGGAATGATGAGCAGTTCTTC. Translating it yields CASSQGRNDEQFF.

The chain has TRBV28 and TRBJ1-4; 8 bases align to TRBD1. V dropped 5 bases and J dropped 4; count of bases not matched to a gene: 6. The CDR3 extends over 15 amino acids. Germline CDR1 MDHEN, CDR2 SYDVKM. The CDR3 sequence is CASSSGQGLNEKLFF. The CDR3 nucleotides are TGTGCCAGCAGTAGTGGACAGGGCCTTAATGAAAAACTGTTTTTT.

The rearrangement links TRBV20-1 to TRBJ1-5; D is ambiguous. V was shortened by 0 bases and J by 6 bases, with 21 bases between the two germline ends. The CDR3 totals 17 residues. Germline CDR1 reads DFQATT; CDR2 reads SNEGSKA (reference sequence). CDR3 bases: TGCAGTGCTAGAGAAACAAAGACGCCGTGGGGAGGTCAGCCCCAGCATTTT. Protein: CSARETKTPWGGQPQHF.

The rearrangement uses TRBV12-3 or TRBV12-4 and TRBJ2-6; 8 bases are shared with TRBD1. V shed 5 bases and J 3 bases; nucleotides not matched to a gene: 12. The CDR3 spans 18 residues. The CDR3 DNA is TGTGCCAGCAGTCGAGGGACAGGTCCCAGGGTTGGGGCCAACGTCCTGACTTTC. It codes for CASSRGTGPRVGANVLTF.

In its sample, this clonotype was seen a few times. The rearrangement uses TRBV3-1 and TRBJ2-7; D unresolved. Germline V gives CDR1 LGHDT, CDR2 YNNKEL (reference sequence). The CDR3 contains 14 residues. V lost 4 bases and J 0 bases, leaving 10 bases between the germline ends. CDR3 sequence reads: CASSRTVSSYEQYF. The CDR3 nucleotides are TGTGCCAGCAGCCGGACGGTCTCCTCCTACGAGCAGTACTTC.

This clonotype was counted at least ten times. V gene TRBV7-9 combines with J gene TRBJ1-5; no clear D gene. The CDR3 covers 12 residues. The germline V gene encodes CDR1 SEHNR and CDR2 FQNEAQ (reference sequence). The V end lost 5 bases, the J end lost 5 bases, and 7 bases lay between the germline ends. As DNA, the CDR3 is TGTGCCAGCAGCAGAGACGATCAGCCCCAGCATTTT. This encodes CASSRDDQPQHF. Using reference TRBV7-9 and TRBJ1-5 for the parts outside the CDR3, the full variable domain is DTGVSQNPRHKITKRGQNVTFRCDPISEHNRLYWYRQTLGQGPEFLTYFQNEAQLEKSRLLSDRFSAERPKGSFSTLEIQRTEQGDSAMYLCASSRDDQPQHFGDGTRLSIL.

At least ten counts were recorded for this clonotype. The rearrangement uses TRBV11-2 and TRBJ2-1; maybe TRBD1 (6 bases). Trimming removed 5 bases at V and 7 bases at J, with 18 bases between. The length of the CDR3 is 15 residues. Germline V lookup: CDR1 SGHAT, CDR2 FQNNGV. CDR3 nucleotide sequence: TGTGCCAGCAGCGCCGACAGGCCCCAATCGAATGAGCAGTTCTTC. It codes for CASSADRPQSNEQFF.

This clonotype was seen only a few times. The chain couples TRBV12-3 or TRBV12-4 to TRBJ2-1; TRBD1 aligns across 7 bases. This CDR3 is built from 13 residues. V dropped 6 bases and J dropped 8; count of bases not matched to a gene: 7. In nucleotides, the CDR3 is TGTGCCAGCAGCAACCTACAGGGGCATGAGCAGTTCTTC. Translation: CASSNLQGHEQFF.

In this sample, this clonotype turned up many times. CDR3 bases: TGCAGTGCCACCCGACTAACGGGCAGCACAGATACGCAGTATTTT. It yields the protein CSATRLTGSTDTQYF. The rearrangement joins TRBV20-1 to TRBJ2-3; D possibly corresponds to TRBD2 (5 bases). The CDR3 is 15 residues long. V lost 6 bases to trimming and J lost 0 bases, with 16 bases between them. CDR1 is DFQATT, CDR2 SNEGSKA, per germline (reference sequence).

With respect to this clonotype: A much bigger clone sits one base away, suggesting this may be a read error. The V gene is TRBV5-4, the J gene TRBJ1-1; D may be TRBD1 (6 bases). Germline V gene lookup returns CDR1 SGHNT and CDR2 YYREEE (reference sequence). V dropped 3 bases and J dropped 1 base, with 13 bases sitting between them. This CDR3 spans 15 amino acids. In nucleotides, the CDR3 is TGTGCCAGCAGCTCCCCACGGGGGGCGAACACTGAAGCTTTCTTT. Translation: CASSSPRGANTEAFF.

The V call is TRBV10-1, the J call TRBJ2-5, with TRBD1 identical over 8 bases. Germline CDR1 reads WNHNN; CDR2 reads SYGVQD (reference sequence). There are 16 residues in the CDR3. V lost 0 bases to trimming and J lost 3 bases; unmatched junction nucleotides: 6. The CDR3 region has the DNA TGCGCCAGCAGTGAGTCCGGGACAGGCGAGGAAGAGACCCAGTACTTC. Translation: CASSESGTGEEETQYF.

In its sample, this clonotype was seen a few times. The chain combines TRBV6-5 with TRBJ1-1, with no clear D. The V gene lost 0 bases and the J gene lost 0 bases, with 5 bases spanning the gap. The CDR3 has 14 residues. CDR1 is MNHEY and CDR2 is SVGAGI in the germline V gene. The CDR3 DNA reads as TGTGCCAGCAGTTACTCGATTATGAACACTGAAGCTTTCTTT. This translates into CASSYSIMNTEAFF.

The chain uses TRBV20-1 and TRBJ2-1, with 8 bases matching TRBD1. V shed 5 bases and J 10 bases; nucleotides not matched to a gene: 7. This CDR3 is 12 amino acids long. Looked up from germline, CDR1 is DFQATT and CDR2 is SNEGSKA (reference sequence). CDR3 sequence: CSAQTGVREQFF. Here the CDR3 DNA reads TGCAGTGCTCAGACAGGGGTACGGGAGCAGTTCTTC.

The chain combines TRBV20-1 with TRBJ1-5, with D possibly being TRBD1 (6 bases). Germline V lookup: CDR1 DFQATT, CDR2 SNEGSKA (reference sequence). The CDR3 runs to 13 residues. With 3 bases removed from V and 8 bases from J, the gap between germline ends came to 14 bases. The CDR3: CSARRGILEPQHF. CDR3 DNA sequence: TGCAGTGCTAGGAGGGGGATATTGGAGCCCCAGCATTTT.

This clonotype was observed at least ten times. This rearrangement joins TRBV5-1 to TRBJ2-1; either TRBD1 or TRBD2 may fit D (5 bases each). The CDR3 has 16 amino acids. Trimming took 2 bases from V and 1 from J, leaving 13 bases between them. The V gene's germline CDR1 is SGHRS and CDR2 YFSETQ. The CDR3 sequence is CASSFLRDVSYNEQFF. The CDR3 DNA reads TGCGCCAGCAGCTTCCTAAGGGACGTTTCCTACAATGAGCAGTTCTTC.

The CDR3 is CSASRPGQDYGYTF. The DNA of the CDR3 is TGCAGTGCTAGCAGACCGGGACAGGACTATGGCTACACCTTC. The V call is TRBV20-1, the J call TRBJ1-2; 8 nucleotides match TRBD1. The CDR3 covers 14 residues. V shed 3 bases, J shed 3 bases, and the junction held 6 bases outside the gene matches. From germline, CDR1 is DFQATT and CDR2 SNEGSKA (reference sequence).

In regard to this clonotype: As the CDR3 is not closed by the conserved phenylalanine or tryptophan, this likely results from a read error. The CDR3 nucleotides are TGTGCCAGCAGAGTTACAGGGGGCAGGGGCTACACCTCC. Protein: CASRVTGGRGYTS. The rearrangement uses TRBV12-3 or TRBV12-4 and TRBJ1-2; 9 positions match TRBD1. There are 13 residues in the CDR3. The J segment lost 8 bases and the V segment lost 6 bases, leaving 7 bases of the junction unmatched.

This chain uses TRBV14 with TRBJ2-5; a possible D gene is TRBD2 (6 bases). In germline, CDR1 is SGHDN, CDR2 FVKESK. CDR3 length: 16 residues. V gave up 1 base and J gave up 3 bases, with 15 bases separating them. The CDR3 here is CASSQGKRVTKETQYF. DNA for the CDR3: TGTGCCAGCAGCCAAGGGAAGCGGGTAACGAAAGAGACCCAGTACTTC.

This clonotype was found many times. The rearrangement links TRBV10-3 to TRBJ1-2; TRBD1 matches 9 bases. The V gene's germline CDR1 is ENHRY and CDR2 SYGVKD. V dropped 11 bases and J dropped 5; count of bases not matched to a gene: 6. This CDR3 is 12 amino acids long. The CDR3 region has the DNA TGTGCCTCATTAGACAGGGGGTATGGCTACACCTTC. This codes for CASLDRGYGYTF.

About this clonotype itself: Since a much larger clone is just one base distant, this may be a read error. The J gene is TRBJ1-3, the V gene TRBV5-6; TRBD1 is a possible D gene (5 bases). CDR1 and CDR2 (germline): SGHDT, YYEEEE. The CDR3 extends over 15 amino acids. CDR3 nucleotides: TGTGACAGCAGCTTGATCGGGACCTCTGGAAACACCATATATTTT. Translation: CDSSLIGTSGNTIYF.

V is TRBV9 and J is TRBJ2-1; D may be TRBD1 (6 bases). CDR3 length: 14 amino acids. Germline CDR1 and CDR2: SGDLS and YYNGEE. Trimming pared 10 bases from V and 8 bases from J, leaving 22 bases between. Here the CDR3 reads CAPPRQVPRDEQFF. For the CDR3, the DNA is TGTGCCCCCCCCCGACAGGTGCCTCGGGATGAGCAGTTCTTC.

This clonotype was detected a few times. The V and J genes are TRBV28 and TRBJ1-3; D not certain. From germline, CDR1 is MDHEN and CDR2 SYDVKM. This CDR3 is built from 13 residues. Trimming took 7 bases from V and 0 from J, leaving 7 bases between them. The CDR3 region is CASMIYSGNTIYF. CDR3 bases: TGTGCCAGCATGATTTACTCTGGAAACACCATATATTTT.

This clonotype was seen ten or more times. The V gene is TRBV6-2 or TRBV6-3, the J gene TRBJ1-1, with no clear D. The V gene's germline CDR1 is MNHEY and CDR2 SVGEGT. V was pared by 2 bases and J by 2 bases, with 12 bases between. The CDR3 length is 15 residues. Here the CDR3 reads CASSYGYRGNTEAFF. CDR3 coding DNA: TGTGCCAGCAGTTACGGTTACCGAGGTAACACTGAAGCTTTCTTT.

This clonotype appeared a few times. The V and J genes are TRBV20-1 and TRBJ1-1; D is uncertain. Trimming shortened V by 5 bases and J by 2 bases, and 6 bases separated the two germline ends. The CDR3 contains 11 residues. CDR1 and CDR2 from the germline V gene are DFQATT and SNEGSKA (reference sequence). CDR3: CSAPFNTEAFF. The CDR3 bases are TGCAGTGCTCCTTTTAACACTGAAGCTTTCTTT.

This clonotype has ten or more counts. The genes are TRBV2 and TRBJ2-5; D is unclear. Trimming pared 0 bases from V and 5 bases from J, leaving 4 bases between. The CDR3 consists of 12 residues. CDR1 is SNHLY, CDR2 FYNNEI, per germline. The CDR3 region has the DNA TGTGCCAGCAGTGAAGCTGCTGAGACCCAGTACTTC. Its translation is CASSEAAETQYF.

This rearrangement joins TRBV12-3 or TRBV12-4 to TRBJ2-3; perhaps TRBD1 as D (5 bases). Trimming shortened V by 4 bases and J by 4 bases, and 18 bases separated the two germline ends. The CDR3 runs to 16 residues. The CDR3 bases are TGTGCCAGCAGTTCGCGGACACAGCTCAGCGCAGATACGCAGTATTTT. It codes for CASSSRTQLSADTQYF.

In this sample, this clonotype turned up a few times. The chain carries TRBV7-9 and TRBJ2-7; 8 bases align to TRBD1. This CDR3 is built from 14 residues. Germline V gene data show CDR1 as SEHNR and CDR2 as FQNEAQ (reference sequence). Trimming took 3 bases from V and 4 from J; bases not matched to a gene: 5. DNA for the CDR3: TGTGCCAGCAGCTTGGGACAGGACTTTTACGAGCAGTACTTC. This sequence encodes CASSLGQDFYEQYF.

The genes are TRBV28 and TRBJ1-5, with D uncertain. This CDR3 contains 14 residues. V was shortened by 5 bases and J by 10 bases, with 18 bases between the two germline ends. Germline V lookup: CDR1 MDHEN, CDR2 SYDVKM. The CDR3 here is CASSLPGTHDPQHF. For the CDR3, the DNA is TGTGCCAGCAGTCTGCCGGGAACCCATGACCCCCAGCATTTT.

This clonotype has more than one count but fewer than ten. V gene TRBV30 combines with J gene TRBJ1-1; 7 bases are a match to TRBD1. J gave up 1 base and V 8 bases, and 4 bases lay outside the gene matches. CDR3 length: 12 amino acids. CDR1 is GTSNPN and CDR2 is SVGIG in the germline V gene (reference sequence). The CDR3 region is CATGQSNTEAFF. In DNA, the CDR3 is TGTGCCACGGGACAGTCGAACACTGAAGCTTTCTTT.

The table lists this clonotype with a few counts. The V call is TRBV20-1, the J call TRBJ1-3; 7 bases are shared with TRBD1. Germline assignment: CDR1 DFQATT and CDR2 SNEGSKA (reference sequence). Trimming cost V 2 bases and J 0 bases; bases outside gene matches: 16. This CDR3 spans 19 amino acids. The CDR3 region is CSARSETGTQPGSGNTIYF. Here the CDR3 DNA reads TGCAGTGCTAGATCCGAGACAGGGACCCAACCCGGCTCTGGAAACACCATATATTTT.

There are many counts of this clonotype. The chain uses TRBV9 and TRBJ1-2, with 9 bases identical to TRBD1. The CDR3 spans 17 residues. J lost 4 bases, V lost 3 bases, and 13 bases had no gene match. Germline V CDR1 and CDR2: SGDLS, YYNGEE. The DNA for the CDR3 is TGTGCCAGCAGCGGCGAACAAAAACCGGGACAGGGCTATGGCTACACCTTC. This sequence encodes CASSGEQKPGQGYGYTF.